This TCR beta chain is from a study of blood T cell repertoires in COVID-19. Per the original methods: How many nucleated cells were present was estimated from reference gene primer amplification. TCRdb's copy holds only in-frame clones and misses some; the assay was immunoSEQ multiplex PCR. V and J calls and clone size are as listed in that table; D and trimming were resolved from the DNA. The data show more than 95,000 clones, around 80% seen once. The CDR3 covers 17 residues. In germline, CDR1 is KGHSH, CDR2 LQKENI. Trimming took 3 bases from V and 3 from J, leaving 17 bases between them. What was sequenced was peripheral blood. V usage is TRBV18 and J usage is TRBJ1-4, with a weak D call TRBD1 (5 bases). This TCR was sampled from a man older than 75 with active or convalescent COVID-19. DNA of the CDR3: TGTGCCAGCTCACCCTTACGAGCAGGGTCGTCTAATGAAAAACTGTTTTTT. Its protein is CASSPLRAGSSNEKLFF.